A single T cell receptor (beta chain) is shown here with its context. The data were taken from a study of blood T cell repertoires in COVID-19. Overall study: Researchers got acute and convalescent COVID-19 samples from the United States, Italy and Spain.

In the source study's methods: Nucleated cell number was recorded as an estimate derived from reference gene primer amplification. Assay used: immunoSEQ multiplex PCR; TCRdb lists only in-frame clones, some missing. V and J calls and clone size are given by that table; D and trimming were obtained from the DNA. Of around 120,000 clones listed, around 81% are singletons. This sequence originates from a man in his 70s with acute or convalescent COVID-19. Sequencing was done on a sample of peripheral blood.

The CDR3 protein is CAWAQGQVNSPLHF. DNA for the CDR3: TGTGCCTGGGCCCAGGGACAGGTTAATTCACCCCTCCACTTT. V usage is TRBV30 and J usage is TRBJ1-6; 8 positions match TRBD1. Germline V gene sequence: CDR1 GTSNPN, CDR2 SVGIG (reference sequence). The CDR3 spans 14 residues. V was pared by 5 bases and J by 6 bases, with 6 bases of the junction left unmatched.